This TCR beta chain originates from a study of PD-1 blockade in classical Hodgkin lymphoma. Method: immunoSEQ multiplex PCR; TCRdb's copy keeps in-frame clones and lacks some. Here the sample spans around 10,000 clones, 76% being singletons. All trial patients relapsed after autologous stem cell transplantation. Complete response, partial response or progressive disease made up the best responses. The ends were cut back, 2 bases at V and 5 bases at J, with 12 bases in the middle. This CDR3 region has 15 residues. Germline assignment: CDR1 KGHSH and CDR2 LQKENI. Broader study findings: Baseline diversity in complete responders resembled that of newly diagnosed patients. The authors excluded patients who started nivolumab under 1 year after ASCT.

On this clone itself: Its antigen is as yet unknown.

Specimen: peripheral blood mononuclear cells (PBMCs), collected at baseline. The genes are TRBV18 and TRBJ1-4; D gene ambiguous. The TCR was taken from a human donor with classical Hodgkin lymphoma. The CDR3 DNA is TGTGCCAGCTCACCATCGCTCAGCCAGAATGAAAAACTGTTTTTT. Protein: CASSPSLSQNEKLFF.